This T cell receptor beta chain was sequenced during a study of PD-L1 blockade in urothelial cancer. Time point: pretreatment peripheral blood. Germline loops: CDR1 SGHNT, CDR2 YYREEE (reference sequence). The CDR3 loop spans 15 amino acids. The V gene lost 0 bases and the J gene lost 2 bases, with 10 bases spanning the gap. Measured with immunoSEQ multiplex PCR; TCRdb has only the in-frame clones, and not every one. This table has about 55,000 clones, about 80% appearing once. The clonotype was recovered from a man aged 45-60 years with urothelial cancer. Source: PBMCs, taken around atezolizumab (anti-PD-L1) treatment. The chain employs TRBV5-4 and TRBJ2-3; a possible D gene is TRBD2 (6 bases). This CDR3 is CASSLDRGVTDTQYF. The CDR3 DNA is TGTGCCAGCAGCTTGGATCGCGGGGTCACAGATACGCAGTATTTT.